This T cell receptor (beta chain) appears in the sequencing data of a study of blood T cell repertoires in COVID-19. Study in general: PBMCs, B-cell-depleted T cells, or T cells provided the cDNA or gDNA that made up the material.

The ends lost 4 bases at V and 9 bases at J; junction bases unmatched: 13. CDR1 and CDR2 (germline): MGHRA, YSYEKL. The CDR3 has 16 residues. Source study methods: Reference gene primer amplification gave estimated nucleated cell counts. Method: immunoSEQ multiplex PCR; TCRdb's copy keeps in-frame clones and lacks some. V, J and clone size are those of that table, while D and trimming were read from the DNA. Among 200,000 to 250,000 clones listed, around four fifths were seen once. The sequence derives from a woman of 80 years or more with active or convalescent COVID-19. Sequenced input: peripheral blood. V usage is TRBV4-1 and J usage is TRBJ2-1, with 9 nucleotides matching TRBD2. The CDR3 DNA is TGCGCCAGCAGCCGCGCGGTGGGCGGGGGGGATGGTGAGCAGTTCTTC. Translating gives CASSRAVGGGDGEQFF.